Detailed here is one T cell receptor beta chain. Trimming removed 3 bases from V and 9 bases from J, with 18 bases in between. The germline CDR1 and CDR2 sequences are SGHAT and FQNNGV. The CDR3 loop spans 15 amino acids. The record originates from a study of blood T cell repertoires in COVID-19. Study background: COVID-19 samples, acute and convalescent, were from the United States, Italy and Spain. PBMCs, B-cell-depleted T cells, or T cells provided the cDNA or gDNA that made up the material.

Original methodology: From reference gene primer amplification, estimates of nucleated cell counts were derived. Assay: immunoSEQ multiplex PCR; the TCRdb copy retains only in-frame clones and omits some. Clone size and the V and J calls come from that table; the DNA yielded D and trimming. The top ten hold 1.9% of the sample, which has 140,000 or so clones, over 70% seen once. The source of this sequence is a woman in her sixties with acute or convalescent COVID-19. What was sequenced was peripheral blood. The chain couples TRBV11-2 to TRBJ2-1; possible D gene TRBD2, 5 bases. The CDR3 is CASSFMGRRVSEQFF. The CDR3 nucleotides are TGTGCCAGCAGCTTCATGGGTCGGCGGGTTTCTGAGCAGTTCTTC.